This entry lists 24 T cell receptor beta chains sequenced from one sample in a study of T-cell memory formation after mild COVID-19. TCRdb redid the calling of the 5' RACE reads with MiXCR, one entry per CDR3 protein. The repertoire consists of over 500,000 distinct CDR3 sequences, with around 16% occurring once and the leading ten covering about 7.5%. The sequencing input was PBMCs or a T cell subset sorted from them (not recorded which). The receptors were sampled from an adult woman who had mild COVID-19 (a few samples of this study predate the infection). Cell type and time point are not known.

A few counts support this clonotype. The rearrangement uses TRBV7-2 and TRBJ2-4; D remains ambiguous. Trimming took 0 bases from V and 0 from J, leaving 9 bases between them. This CDR3 contains 16 residues. Germline V CDR1 and CDR2: SGHTA, FQGNSA. In DNA form, the CDR3 reads TGTGCCAGCAGCTTAGCGTCAGAGGTAGCCAAAAACATTCAGTACTTC. It translates to CASSLASEVAKNIQYF. Together with reference TRBV7-2 and TRBJ2-4, the CDR3 gives the full variable domain: GAGVSQSPSNKVTEKGKDVELRCDPISGHTALYWYRQSLGQGLEFLIYFQGNSAPDKSGLPSDRFSAERTGGSVSTLTIQRTQQEDSAVYLCASSLASEVAKNIQYFGAGTRLSVL.

CDR3 DNA: TGTGCCAGCAGTTCAGGGAATGAAAAACTGTTTTTT. Translating it yields CASSSGNEKLFF. This chain links TRBV6-5 with TRBJ1-4; a possible D gene is TRBD1 (5 bases). This CDR3 spans 12 amino acids. Germline CDR1 reads MNHEY; CDR2 reads SVGAGI. Trimming left V 4 bases short and J 5 bases short, with 5 bases between.

This clonotype was seen a handful of times. The chain has TRBV19 and TRBJ1-1; 9 positions agree with TRBD1. The V gene's germline CDR1 is LNHDA and CDR2 SQIVND (reference sequence). The CDR3 length is 16 residues. V lost 8 bases and J lost 5; bases outside the gene matches: 15. CDR3 loop: CASRSLDRGLITEAFF. The CDR3 nucleotides are TGTGCCAGTCGCAGCCTGGACAGGGGTTTGATTACTGAAGCTTTCTTT.

This clonotype was detected only a few times. CDR3: CASSSAEQGALDGYTF. The CDR3 DNA sequence: TGCGCCAGCAGCTCGGCCGAACAGGGGGCTCTTGATGGCTACACCTTC. The chain joins TRBV5-1 to TRBJ1-2; 9 nucleotides match TRBD1. V was clipped by 3 bases and J by 6 bases; unmatched bases: 12. Germline V gene lookup returns CDR1 SGHRS and CDR2 YFSETQ. CDR3 size: 16 residues.

This clonotype was counted between two and nine times. The rearrangement joins TRBV20-1 to TRBJ1-3; no firm D call. V lost 4 bases to trimming and J lost 3 bases, with 13 bases between them. This CDR3 is 14 amino acids long. The germline V gene has CDR1 DFQATT and CDR2 SNEGSKA (reference sequence). Written as DNA, the CDR3 is TGCAGTGCTACCCCTGACTCTGGTGGAAACACCATATATTTT. It translates to CSATPDSGGNTIYF.

This chain connects TRBV5-1 to TRBJ2-1; D might be TRBD1 (6 bases). The V end was cut by 0 bases, the J end by 9 bases, with 16 bases between. The CDR3 is 15 amino acids. The germline V gene has CDR1 SGHRS and CDR2 YFSETQ. CDR3 loop: CASSLVPGTYGEQFF. In DNA form, the CDR3 reads TGCGCCAGCAGCTTGGTGCCGGGGACATACGGTGAGCAGTTCTTC.

This clonotype occurred once. The chain couples TRBV20-1 to TRBJ1-1; TRBD1 agrees at 9 bases. Looked up from germline, CDR1 is DFQATT and CDR2 is SNEGSKA (reference sequence). Trimming cost V 7 bases and J 5 bases; bases outside gene matches: 8. This CDR3 contains 13 residues. The CDR3 loop reads CSGVQGAGTEAFF. In DNA, the CDR3 is TGCAGTGGGGTACAGGGGGCTGGGACTGAAGCTTTCTTT.

This clonotype has a handful of counts. The chain links TRBV5-8 to TRBJ1-2; D is possibly TRBD1 (6 bases). V was trimmed by 4 bases and J by 6 bases, leaving 13 bases between them. The CDR3 totals 13 residues. Germline V gene lookup returns CDR1 SGHTS and CDR2 YDEGEE. CDR3 in DNA: TGTGCCAGCAGCCTCGCCTACAGGGATGGCTACACCTTC. It specifies CASSLAYRDGYTF. Complete variable domain (other parts from reference TRBV5-8 and TRBJ1-2): EAGVTQSPTHLIKTRGQQATLRCSPISGHTSVYWYQQALGLGLQFLLWYDEGEERNRGNFPPRFSGRQFPNYSSELNVNALELEDSALYLCASSLAYRDGYTFGSGTRLTVV.

The chain couples TRBV15 to TRBJ1-5, with D perhaps matching TRBD1 (5 bases). The V end lost 0 bases, the J end lost 3 bases, and 12 bases lay between the germline ends. CDR1 is LNHNV, CDR2 YYDKDF, per germline (reference sequence). The CDR3 length is 16 residues. For the CDR3, the DNA is TGTGCCACCAGCAGAGAGGCGCACAGGTACAATCAGCCCCAGCATTTT. It encodes CATSREAHRYNQPQHF.

This clonotype was observed a handful of times. V and J are TRBV12-3 or TRBV12-4 and TRBJ1-5; 11 bases are a match to TRBD1. The CDR3 extends over 18 amino acids. Trimming cost V 6 bases and J 1 base; bases outside gene matches: 11. CDR3 protein: CASRPGTGGRGSNQPQHF. The CDR3 DNA follows: TGTGCCAGCAGACCCGGGACAGGGGGAAGGGGGAGCAATCAGCCCCAGCATTTT.

This chain joins TRBV18 and TRBJ1-1; TRBD1 aligns across 7 bases. The J segment lost 4 bases and the V segment lost 4 bases, leaving 12 bases of the junction unmatched. Germline CDR1 is KGHSH and CDR2 is LQKENI. The CDR3 runs 16 residues. DNA of the CDR3: TGTGCCAGCTCACTCAACATGCAGGCAGGGGGCACTGAAGCTTTCTTT. This encodes CASSLNMQAGGTEAFF. Full variable domain (outside the CDR3, taken from reference TRBV18 and TRBJ1-1): NAGVMQNPRHLVRRRGQEARLRCSPMKGHSHVYWYRQLPEEGLKFMVYLQKENIIDESGMPKERFSAEFPKEGPSILRIQQVVRGDSAAYFCASSLNMQAGGTEAFFGQGTRLTVV.

This clonotype came up once. The gene calls are TRBV7-3 and TRBJ2-6; a possible D gene is TRBD1 (5 bases). There are 17 residues in the CDR3. Trimming shortened V by 5 bases and J by 0 bases, and 14 bases separated the two germline ends. Germline CDR1 SGHTA, CDR2 FQGTGA. CDR3 coding DNA: TGTGCCAGCAGCCGGTCGGCAGGGATCTCTGGGGCCAACGTCCTGACTTTC. Its translation: CASSRSAGISGANVLTF.

V is TRBV6-5 and J is TRBJ2-1; D may be TRBD1 (5 bases). The CDR3 has 14 residues. V shed 2 bases and J shed 5 bases, with 10 bases lying between them. The germline V gene has CDR1 MNHEY and CDR2 SVGAGI. CDR3 nucleotide sequence: TGTGCCAGCAGTTACCTGGGGCTCAACAATGAGCAGTTCTTC. It specifies CASSYLGLNNEQFF.

The chain has TRBV5-1 and TRBJ1-2; D might be TRBD1 (5 bases). The CDR3 runs to 16 residues. V lost 0 bases and J 4 bases, leaving 16 bases between the germline ends. Germline loops: CDR1 SGHRS, CDR2 YFSETQ. The CDR3 reads CASSLAPRGVGYGYTF. CDR3 nucleotide sequence: TGCGCCAGCAGCTTGGCCCCTCGGGGGGTCGGCTATGGCTACACCTTC. The whole variable domain, filled in from reference TRBV5-1 and TRBJ1-2, reads KAGVTQTPRYLIKTRGQQVTLSCSPISGHRSVSWYQQTPGQGLQFLFEYFSETQRNKGNFPGRFSGRQFSNSRSEMNVSTLELGDSALYLCASSLAPRGVGYGYTFGSGTRLTVV.

The rearrangement uses TRBV7-2 and TRBJ2-3; TRBD2 matches at 10 bases. V lost 5 bases, J lost 0 bases, and 5 bases stayed unmatched. CDR3 size: 16 residues. Germline values: CDR1 SGHTA, CDR2 FQGNSA. CDR3 nucleotide sequence: TGTGCCAGCAGCCTCCTAGCGGGGGTTAGCACAGATACGCAGTATTTT. This sequence encodes CASSLLAGVSTDTQYF.

This clonotype was observed a handful of times. This sequence joins TRBV10-3 and TRBJ1-2, with D maybe TRBD1 (6 bases). Germline CDR1 is ENHRY and CDR2 is SYGVKD. The CDR3 has 14 residues. Trimming left V 0 bases short and J 8 bases short, with 13 bases between. CDR3 amino acids: CAISESLGGQGYTF. In DNA, the CDR3 is TGTGCCATCAGTGAGTCGCTTGGGGGCCAGGGCTACACCTTC.

This clonotype was seen only once. This rearrangement joins TRBV12-3 or TRBV12-4 to TRBJ2-3; 7 nucleotides align to TRBD1. Trimming at V came to 6 bases and at J to 4 bases, leaving 13 bases not matched to a gene. The CDR3 consists of 16 residues. The CDR3 here is CASRSRQGDVADTQYF. The CDR3 nucleotides read TGTGCCAGCAGATCCCGACAGGGCGACGTCGCAGATACGCAGTATTTT.

This clonotype was observed a handful of times. The V call is TRBV12-3 or TRBV12-4, the J call TRBJ2-3; 7 bases agree with TRBD2. Germline trimming cut 5 bases from V and 4 bases from J; bases unmatched to any gene: 6. The CDR3 runs to 14 residues. CDR3 DNA: TGTGCCAGCAGTCCTCGACTAGCCGCAGATACGCAGTATTTT. As protein: CASSPRLAADTQYF.

The chain employs TRBV7-2 and TRBJ2-3; the D gene is possibly TRBD1 (5 bases). V lost 5 bases, J lost 2 bases, and 14 bases lay in between. Germline CDR1 is SGHTA and CDR2 is FQGNSA. This CDR3 is built from 15 residues. CDR3 coding DNA: TGTGCCAGCAGCCGATCCAGGGTGCCCACAGATACGCAGTATTTT. Translated: CASSRSRVPTDTQYF.

In this sample, this clonotype turned up many times. The chain recombines TRBV6-1 with TRBJ2-7; D gene unclear. The V gene's germline CDR1 is MNHNS and CDR2 SASEGT. The length of the CDR3 is 14 residues. Trimming stripped 2 bases from V and 3 bases from J, with 11 bases between. The CDR3 region has the DNA TGTGCCAGCAGTGAATCCCACGGCCGCTACGAGCAGTACTTC. Its protein product is CASSESHGRYEQYF.

This clonotype was seen only a few times. The rearrangement links TRBV5-5 to TRBJ1-6; D gene unclear. The CDR3 runs to 14 residues. Between the trimmed V and J ends, which lost 1 base and 6 bases, there was a span of 8 bases. Germline lookup yields CDR1 SGHKS and CDR2 YYEKEE (reference sequence). DNA for the CDR3: TGTGCCAGCAGCTTGCTCGACCGTAATTCACCCCTCCACTTT. Amino acid sequence: CASSLLDRNSPLHF.

This clonotype appeared many times. The rearrangement links TRBV12-3 or TRBV12-4 to TRBJ2-3; D remains unclear. This CDR3 is 14 amino acids long. Trimming cost V 7 bases and J 2 bases, with 13 bases left between them. For the CDR3, the DNA is TGTGCCAGCACCTTGGGCTCGAACACAGATACGCAGTATTTT. The encoded protein is CASTLGSNTDTQYF.

The chain links TRBV2 to TRBJ2-7, with D tentatively TRBD2 (5 bases). The CDR3 runs 15 residues. Germline CDR1 and CDR2: SNHLY and FYNNEI. V lost 4 bases to trimming and J lost 0 bases, with 13 bases between them. The DNA for the CDR3 is TGTGCCAGCAGTGCCATGGTTGGGAGCTCCTACGAGCAGTACTTC. It encodes CASSAMVGSSYEQYF.

This clonotype has only a few counts. The chain has TRBV5-4 and TRBJ2-2, with 9 nucleotides matching TRBD2. This CDR3 spans 17 amino acids. Germline assignment: CDR1 SGHNT and CDR2 YYREEE (reference sequence). Trimming at V came to 4 bases and at J to 0 bases, leaving 7 bases not matched to a gene. CDR3 sequence reads: CASSNLAGAANTGELFF. In nucleotides, the CDR3 is TGTGCCAGCAGCAACTTAGCGGGGGCAGCGAACACCGGGGAGCTGTTTTTT.